These 8 T cell receptor beta chains originate from one sample sequenced in a study of blood T cell repertoires in COVID-19. Profiled with immunoSEQ multiplex PCR; TCRdb holds only in-frame clones, not every one. The sample contains 100,000 to 150,000 clones, roughly 80% of which appear only once. Sequencing was carried out using peripheral blood. These receptors all come from a human donor in a cohort sampled during active COVID-19.

The chain uses TRBV9 and TRBJ1-1; 8 nucleotides agree with TRBD1. J lost 5 bases, V lost 0 bases, and 12 bases had no gene match. Germline CDR1 is SGDLS and CDR2 is YYNGEE. CDR3 length: 17 amino acids. Written as DNA, the CDR3 is TGTGCCAGCAGCGTAGTCCCTCTCGACAGGGGAGGGACTGAAGCTTTCTTT. Translation gives CASSVVPLDRGGTEAFF.

This clone was picked up one time. V is TRBV28 and J is TRBJ2-5; D is undetermined. Germline CDR1 MDHEN, CDR2 SYDVKM. The V end was cut by 6 bases, the J end by 2 bases, with 7 bases between. The CDR3 has 12 amino acids. CDR3 nucleotide sequence: TGTGCCAGCAGCCCTGAGCAAGAGACCCAGTACTTC. Amino acid sequence: CASSPEQETQYF.

This chain connects TRBV7-9 to TRBJ2-5, with 9 positions matching TRBD2. This CDR3 is built from 14 residues. V trimming: 6 bases; J trimming: 3 bases; junction bases outside the gene matches: 5. CDR1 SEHNR and CDR2 FQNEAQ come from the germline V gene (reference sequence). In DNA form, the CDR3 reads TGTGCCAGCAGACCCAGCGGGAGGAAAGAGACCCAGTACTTC. This codes for CASRPSGRKETQYF.

The chain uses TRBV19 and TRBJ2-5; TRBD1 matches 9 bases. CDR3 length: 15 residues. The V and J ends lost 3 bases and 2 bases, in that order; junction bases with no gene match: 4. In germline, CDR1 is LNHDA, CDR2 SQIVND (reference sequence). The CDR3: CASSMGQGRQETQYF. CDR3 bases: TGTGCCAGTAGTATGGGACAGGGTAGACAAGAGACCCAGTACTTC.

The chain has TRBV3-1 (or the pseudogene TRBV3-2) and TRBJ2-7; 8 bases are shared with TRBD1. This CDR3 region has 16 residues. The V gene end was trimmed by 0 bases and the J gene end by 2 bases; junction bases not matched to a gene: 6. Germline lookup yields CDR1 LGHDT and CDR2 YNNKEL (reference sequence). CDR3 protein: CASSQDGTGAPYEQYF. CDR3 nucleotide sequence: TGTGCCAGCAGCCAAGACGGGACAGGAGCACCCTACGAGCAGTACTTC.

This clone was seen just once. CDR3 sequence (DNA): TGTGCCAGCAGTTTCAGGACAGGGGGCTATGGCTACACCTTC. Translating gives CASSFRTGGYGYTF. This chain connects TRBV7-9 to TRBJ1-2; 10 nucleotides agree with TRBD1. The CDR3 length is 14 residues. The germline V gene has CDR1 SEHNR and CDR2 FQNEAQ (reference sequence). The ends lost 6 bases at V and 4 bases at J; junction bases unmatched: 5.

This clone was observed a few times. The rearrangement joins TRBV28 to TRBJ2-3; D perhaps matches TRBD1 (6 bases). V lost 6 bases, J lost 12 bases, and 13 bases lay in between. The CDR3 runs 11 residues. From germline, CDR1 is MDHEN and CDR2 SYDVKM. Here the CDR3 DNA reads TGTGCCAGCAGGGATTGGACAGTTCAGTATTTT. Translating it yields CASRDWTVQYF.

The rearrangement joins TRBV7-2 to TRBJ2-2; 8 bases line up with TRBD2. There are 17 residues in the CDR3. CDR1 SGHTA and CDR2 FQGNSA come from the germline V gene. The junction had 7 bases not matched to a gene; V was cut back by 4 bases and J by 0 bases. The CDR3 here is CASSSHLGGANTGELFF. The CDR3 DNA is TGTGCCAGCAGCTCCCACCTCGGGGGGGCGAACACCGGGGAGCTGTTTTTT.